The entry below describes one TCR beta chain. This sample is drawn from a study of T cell responses to AZD1222 COVID-19 vaccine. Germline values: CDR1 SEHNR, CDR2 FQNEAQ (reference sequence). The V and J ends lost 5 bases and 1 base, in that order; junction bases with no gene match: 4. This CDR3 comprises 16 residues. Produced via immunoSEQ multiplex PCR; TCRdb's table is partial and in-frame only. Among roughly 80,000 clones listed, over 75% were seen once. The material was peripheral blood, obtained on day 0 of MenACWY control vaccination. The clonotype comes from an adult in good health. This sequence joins TRBV7-9 and TRBJ2-5, with 13 bases fitting TRBD2. As DNA, the CDR3 is TGTGCCAGCAGCACCCGACTAGCGGGGGGCCAAGAGACCCAGTACTTC. It translates to CASSTRLAGGQETQYF. Together with reference TRBV7-9 and TRBJ2-5, the CDR3 gives the full variable domain: DTGVSQNPRHKITKRGQNVTFRCDPISEHNRLYWYRQTLGQGPEFLTYFQNEAQLEKSRLLSDRFSAERPKGSFSTLEIQRTEQGDSAMYLCASSTRLAGGQETQYFGPGTRLLVL.